The 27 T cell receptor beta chains reported below all come from one sample, sequenced in a study of T cell changes during pregnancy in multiple sclerosis. Clones were sequenced by immunoSEQ multiplex PCR, and TCRdb holds only the in-frame ones, with some missing. The sample has some 77,000 clones; roughly 92% are singletons. This material consisted of CD4+ T cells from peripheral blood mononuclear cells, taken before pregnancy. The receptors here all came from a female donor with multiple sclerosis, enrolled in a pregnancy study.

V is TRBV7-7 and J is TRBJ1-1; D call uncertain. In germline, CDR1 is SSHAT, CDR2 FNYEAQ (reference sequence). The CDR3 sequence is 14 residues long. Trimming took 5 bases from V and 3 from J, leaving 13 bases between them. The CDR3 coding sequence is TGTGCCAGCAGCCCCCTCGGGAGGGACACTGAAGCTTTCTTT. It specifies CASSPLGRDTEAFF.

This clone has only a few counts. The chain combines TRBV4-1 with TRBJ1-6; possible D gene TRBD1, 6 bases. Between the trimmed V and J ends, which lost 1 base and 10 bases, there was a span of 14 bases. Germline CDR1 is MGHRA and CDR2 is YSYEKL. The CDR3 has 15 amino acids. Here the CDR3 DNA reads TGCGCCAGCAGCCAAGTGGGCAAACAGGGATCACCCCTCCACTTT. Amino acids: CASSQVGKQGSPLHF.

The chain has TRBV19 and TRBJ1-1; D may be TRBD1 (6 bases). Trimming left V 3 bases short and J 6 bases short, with 11 bases between. CDR3 length equals 13 residues. Germline V lookup: CDR1 LNHDA, CDR2 SQIVND (reference sequence). The CDR3 here is CASSINRAAEAFF. The CDR3 nucleotides read TGTGCCAGTAGTATTAACAGGGCAGCTGAAGCTTTCTTT.

The chain uses TRBV29-1 and TRBJ1-2; 8 bases are shared with TRBD1. CDR1 is SQVTM, CDR2 ANQGSEA, per germline. V trimming: 5 bases; J trimming: 0 bases; junction bases outside the gene matches: 5. The CDR3 totals 14 residues. The CDR3 protein is CSVTGQGANYGYTF. The CDR3 region has the DNA TGCAGCGTTACTGGACAGGGCGCTAACTATGGCTACACCTTC.

The chain carries TRBV6-6 and TRBJ2-1; D may be TRBD1 (6 bases). With 5 bases removed from V and 10 bases from J, the gap between germline ends came to 18 bases. From germline, CDR1 is MNHNY and CDR2 SVGAGI (reference sequence). This CDR3 comprises 14 residues. For the CDR3, the DNA is TGTGCCAGCAGTCCCCGGACAGCCCGGGACGAGCAGTTCTTC. Translated, it gives CASSPRTARDEQFF.

The rearrangement uses TRBV7-2 and TRBJ2-5; D gene uncertain. Germline assignment: CDR1 SGHTA and CDR2 FQGNSA. This CDR3 has 12 residues. The V end lost 5 bases, the J end lost 2 bases, and 6 bases lay between the germline ends. The CDR3 DNA reads TGTGCCAGCAGCCTAATTCAAGAGACCCAGTACTTC. Protein: CASSLIQETQYF.

This clone was found a few times. The J gene is TRBJ2-2, the V gene TRBV28; D gene unclear. This CDR3 has 12 residues. V gave up 8 bases and J gave up 5 bases, with 9 bases separating them. CDR1 MDHEN and CDR2 SYDVKM come from the germline V gene. DNA for the CDR3: TGTGCCAGCTCTCTCCGGACCGGGGAGCTGTTTTTT. Its translation: CASSLRTGELFF.

The chain recombines TRBV7-3 with TRBJ1-1; D gene unclear. The V end was cut by 0 bases, the J end by 8 bases, with 4 bases between. CDR3 length: 11 residues. CDR1 is SGHTA, CDR2 FQGTGA, per germline. For the CDR3, the DNA is TGTGCCAGCAGCTTAACCCTAGAAGCTTTCTTT. Encoded protein: CASSLTLEAFF.

The chain combines TRBV5-4 with TRBJ2-7; 7 bases fit TRBD1. Losses at the gene ends were 0 bases for V and 2 bases for J; bases not matched to a gene: 5. Germline lookup yields CDR1 SGHNT and CDR2 YYREEE (reference sequence). The CDR3 loop spans 15 amino acids. CDR3 bases: TGTGCCAGCAGCTTGGCCAACAGGGGCGCCTACGAGCAGTACTTC. It specifies CASSLANRGAYEQYF. The full variable domain, completed using reference TRBV5-4 and TRBJ2-7, is ETGVTQSPTHLIKTRGQQVTLRCSSQSGHNTVSWYQQALGQGPQFIFQYYREEENGRGNFPPRFSGLQFPNYSSELNVNALELDDSALYLCASSLANRGAYEQYFGPGTRLTVT.

The gene calls are TRBV27 and TRBJ2-7, with TRBD1 identical over 7 bases. The CDR3 consists of 18 residues. Germline CDR1 is MNHEY and CDR2 is SMNVEV (reference sequence). J gave up 1 base and V 5 bases, and 17 bases lay outside the gene matches. As DNA, the CDR3 is TGTGCCAGCAGTCTCAACCCCTCCTTACAGGGGCGATCCTACGAGCAGTACTTC. Its protein is CASSLNPSLQGRSYEQYF.

This sequence joins TRBV6-6 and TRBJ1-4, with no clear D. There are 13 residues in the CDR3. The V end lost 3 bases, the J end lost 6 bases, and 8 bases lay between the germline ends. CDR1 and CDR2 (germline): MNHNY, SVGAGI (reference sequence). The chain's CDR3 is CASSYRSYEKLFF. The CDR3 bases are TGTGCCAGCAGTTATCGGAGCTATGAAAAACTGTTTTTT.

The chain recombines TRBV6-1 with TRBJ2-1; 12 bases are a match to TRBD2. V was clipped by 4 bases and J by 5 bases; unmatched bases: 3. The CDR3 loop spans 15 amino acids. Looked up from germline, CDR1 is MNHNS and CDR2 is SASEGT. CDR3 in amino acids: CASSASGGAHNEQFF. The CDR3 DNA reads TGTGCCAGCAGTGCTAGCGGGGGGGCCCACAATGAGCAGTTCTTC.

This chain uses TRBV5-6 with TRBJ1-6, with 7 bases identical to TRBD1. CDR3 size: 14 residues. The germline gives CDR1 SGHDT, CDR2 YYEEEE. V dropped 4 bases and J dropped 7; count of bases not matched to a gene: 5. Here the CDR3 DNA reads TGTGCCAGCAGCCCCACAGGGGCCAATTCACCCCTCCACTTT. This sequence encodes CASSPTGANSPLHF.

This rearrangement joins TRBV5-4 to TRBJ1-1; 9 positions match TRBD1. Germline CDR1 SGHNT, CDR2 YYREEE (reference sequence). Unmatched junction bases numbered 9, after V lost 3 bases and J lost 0 bases. The CDR3 extends over 17 amino acids. The CDR3 loop reads CASSSPGQGTMNTEAFF. The CDR3, as DNA: TGTGCCAGCAGCTCGCCGGGACAGGGTACTATGAACACTGAAGCTTTCTTT.

V usage is TRBV18 and J usage is TRBJ2-5, with 7 bases fitting TRBD2. The V gene's germline CDR1 is KGHSH and CDR2 LQKENI. After removal of 2 bases from V and 4 bases from J, the junction contained 4 bases not matched to a gene. This CDR3 region has 14 residues. The CDR3 nucleotides are TGTGCCAGCTCACCATTCGGGAGGCGAGAGACCCAGTACTTC. Amino acid sequence: CASSPFGRRETQYF.

This chain connects TRBV7-2 to TRBJ2-7; maybe TRBD1 (6 bases). CDR1 and CDR2 (germline): SGHTA, FQGNSA. Trimming cost V 1 base and J 5 bases, with 18 bases left between them. There are 16 residues in the CDR3. CDR3: CASSLDARQGRDEQYF. The CDR3 DNA is TGTGCCAGCAGCTTAGACGCGCGGCAGGGGCGAGACGAGCAGTACTTC.

The table lists this clone with a count of one. The gene calls are TRBV6-1 and TRBJ2-7; 8 bases are a match to TRBD2. CDR1 and CDR2 (germline): MNHNS, SASEGT. The CDR3 totals 15 residues. After removal of 4 bases from V and 1 base from J, the junction contained 6 bases not matched to a gene. Written as DNA, the CDR3 is TGTGCCAGCAGTGCAACTAGCGGCCGTTCCTACGAGCAGTACTTC. It codes for CASSATSGRSYEQYF.

The chain employs TRBV9 and TRBJ2-3, with D perhaps matching TRBD2 (5 bases). This CDR3 spans 19 amino acids. CDR1 is SGDLS and CDR2 is YYNGEE in the germline V gene. The V end was cut by 3 bases, the J end by 0 bases, with 23 bases between. This chain's CDR3 is CASSERVDMLLSSTDTQYF. The CDR3 coding sequence is TGTGCCAGCAGCGAGAGGGTTGACATGCTCCTCTCTAGCACAGATACGCAGTATTTT.

The chain joins TRBV10-2 to TRBJ2-1; 9 bases align to TRBD2. Trimming took 7 bases from V and 3 from J; bases not matched to a gene: 10. This CDR3 has 16 amino acids. The germline CDR1 and CDR2 sequences are WSHSY and SAAADI. The CDR3 loop reads CASTLPLTSGYNEQFF. The CDR3, as DNA: TGCGCCAGCACGCTCCCCTTGACTAGCGGCTACAATGAGCAGTTCTTC.

This chain uses TRBV11-2 with TRBJ2-2; 7 bases agree with TRBD1. J gave up 6 bases and V 6 bases, and 13 bases lay outside the gene matches. Germline CDR1 is SGHAT and CDR2 is FQNNGV. This CDR3 is built from 16 residues. Written as DNA, the CDR3 is TGTGCCAGCAGATACACGGGACAGAGGGCGGCCGGGGAGCTGTTTTTT. This gives the protein CASRYTGQRAAGELFF.

This clone was recorded once. The junction differs from germline at one of its ends, possibly a read error. The same CDR3 arises from other DNA sequences in this sample as well. The V gene is TRBV11-2, the J gene TRBJ1-6; D is ambiguous. Germline-derived CDR1 and CDR2 are SGHAT and FQNNGV. The CDR3 sequence is 16 residues long. The DNA of the CDR3 is TGTGCCAGCAGCTTAGACTTGAGGGTCGGCAATTCGCCCCTCCACTTT. It codes for CASSLDLRVGNSPLHF. The whole variable domain, remainder taken from reference TRBV11-2 and TRBJ1-6, is EAGVAQSPRYKIIEKRQSVAFWCNPISGHATLYWYQQILGQGPKLLIQFQNNGVVDDSQLPKDRFSAERLKGVDSTLKIQPAKLEDSAVYLCASSLDLRVGNSPLHFGNGTRLTVT.

The chain uses TRBV5-8 and TRBJ2-1; 12 bases align to TRBD2. V lost 1 base, J lost 6 bases, and 14 bases stayed unmatched. CDR3 length: 19 residues. Germline lookup yields CDR1 SGHTS and CDR2 YDEGEE. CDR3 loop: CASSLLAGGLHGGPNEQFF. As DNA, the CDR3 is TGTGCCAGCAGCTTGCTAGCGGGAGGGCTACATGGGGGACCCAATGAGCAGTTCTTC. Looking up the rest from reference TRBV5-8 and TRBJ2-1 gives the full variable domain: EAGVTQSPTHLIKTRGQQATLRCSPISGHTSVYWYQQALGLGLQFLLWYDEGEERNRGNFPPRFSGRQFPNYSSELNVNALELEDSALYLCASSLLAGGLHGGPNEQFFGPGTRLTVL.

The chain has TRBV5-1 and TRBJ1-1; the D gene is possibly TRBD1 (6 bases). Germline V lookup: CDR1 SGHRS, CDR2 YFSETQ. There are 15 residues in the CDR3. Trimming took off 1 base at V and 3 bases at J, with 13 bases between the two ends. CDR3 coding DNA: TGCGCCAGCAGCTTGATGGGGGCTCTGGACACTGAAGCTTTCTTT. Amino acids: CASSLMGALDTEAFF.

The chain employs TRBV19 and TRBJ1-1, with TRBD1 identical over 9 bases. This CDR3 is 11 amino acids long. Germline lookup yields CDR1 LNHDA and CDR2 SQIVND (reference sequence). V dropped 4 bases and J dropped 11; count of bases not matched to a gene: 2. CDR3 residues: CASSRDRVAFF. In DNA form, the CDR3 reads TGTGCCAGTAGTAGGGACAGGGTGGCTTTCTTT.

About this clone: A junction boundary mismatches the germline segment, possibly from a read error. The CDR3 protein is CSARPGQGDF. DNA for the CDR3: TGCAGTGCTAGACCTGGGCAGGGCGATTTT. The gene calls are TRBV20-1 and TRBJ2-3; tentative D call: TRBD1 (5 bases). There are 10 residues in the CDR3. Germline assignment: CDR1 DFQATT and CDR2 SNEGSKA (reference sequence).

V usage is TRBV5-1 and J usage is TRBJ2-7; the D gene is possibly TRBD1 (5 bases). V gave up 0 bases and J gave up 4 bases, with 8 bases separating them. The CDR3 totals 13 residues. Germline V gene lookup returns CDR1 SGHRS and CDR2 YFSETQ. The CDR3 nucleotides read TGCGCCAGCAGCTTGGGGGGCAGATACGAGCAGTACTTC. Translating it yields CASSLGGRYEQYF. The entire variable domain, with the rest obtained from reference TRBV5-1 and TRBJ2-7, is as follows: KAGVTQTPRYLIKTRGQQVTLSCSPISGHRSVSWYQQTPGQGLQFLFEYFSETQRNKGNFPGRFSGRQFSNSRSEMNVSTLELGDSALYLCASSLGGRYEQYFGPGTRLTVT.

The rearrangement uses TRBV2 and TRBJ2-3, with 13 positions matching TRBD2. This CDR3 is built from 19 residues. Germline V CDR1 and CDR2: SNHLY, FYNNEI. Unmatched junction bases numbered 8, after V lost 2 bases and J lost 0 bases. CDR3 sequence reads: CASSERTSGRLPSTDTQYF. The CDR3, as DNA: TGTGCCAGCAGTGAAAGGACTAGCGGGAGACTCCCAAGCACAGATACGCAGTATTTT.